The rows below give T cell receptor beta chains drawn from one sample of a study of cytomegalovirus exposure and HLA in healthy donors. Repertoires were generated with immunoSEQ multiplex PCR, while TCRdb's copy carries only in-frame clones and drops some. Here the sample spans approximately 300,000 clones, roughly 87% being singletons. The source material was PBMCs. These receptors were collected from a woman aged 25 to 39 in good health and CMV-seropositive. CDR3s include the opening cysteine and the closing phenylalanine or tryptophan. The D gene is left open where the match is weak. Size tells how often a clone was seen (once, few, many) or the class of an expanded clone, and some rows leave it out.

TRBD2 | TRBJ2-3 | NA | TRBV7-2 | CASSLPVLAGGDSDTQYF | TGTGCCAGCAGCTTACCCGTATTAGCGGGGGGGGATTCAGATACGCAGTATTTT
TRBD2 | TRBJ2-7 | NA | TRBV6-4 | CASPLVAGVYEQYF | TGTGCCAGCCCATTGGTAGCGGGAGTTTACGAGCAGTACTTC
TRBD1 | TRBJ1-2 | NA | TRBV19 | CASRSGTGVDGYTF | TGTGCCAGCCGCTCCGGGACAGGGGTAGATGGCTACACCTTC
TRBD1 | TRBJ2-2 | NA | TRBV4-3 | CASSQVDRDTGELFF | TGCGCCAGCAGCCAAGTGGACAGGGACACCGGGGAGCTGTTTTTT
NA | TRBJ2-7 | NA | TRBV7-9 | CASSLTGAYEQYF | TGTGCCAGCAGCTTAACAGGAGCATACGAGCAGTACTTC
TRBD1 | TRBJ1-1 | NA | TRBV27 | CASSLSAGQGRNTEAFF | TGTGCCAGCAGTTTATCGGCAGGACAGGGAAGGAACACTGAAGCTTTCTTT
NA | TRBJ2-1 | NA | TRBV2 | CASTLGGTLIYNEQFF | TGTGCCAGCACCTTGGGCGGGACCTTGATCTACAATGAGCAGTTCTTC
NA | TRBJ2-7 | NA | TRBV6-1 | CASSVRGLTYEQYF | TGTGCCAGCAGTGTCCGAGGATTGACCTACGAGCAATACTTC
TRBD2 | TRBJ2-7 | once | TRBV6-1 | CASTSSGVYEQYF | TGTGCCAGCACCTCAAGCGGGGTCTACGAGCAGTACTTC
NA | TRBJ2-7 | NA | TRBV28 | CASSSLGEQYF | TGTGCCAGCAGTTCGCTTGGCGAGCAGTACTTC
NA | TRBJ1-2 | NA | TRBV9 | CASSVRQGPQPNYGYTF | TGTGCCAGCAGCGTCCGACAAGGGCCGCAACCTAACTATGGCTACACCTTC
TRBD1 | TRBJ1-2 | NA | TRBV25-1 | CATRGQGPNYGYTF | TGTGCCACCAGAGGACAGGGGCCTAACTATGGCTACACCTTC
TRBD1 | TRBJ2-5 | NA | TRBV5-1 | CASSFEPGTVETQYF | TGCGCCAGCAGCTTTGAACCCGGGACAGTAGAGACCCAGTACTTC
NA | TRBJ1-3 | NA | TRBV5-6 | CASSLQAPISGNTIYF | TGTGCCAGCAGCTTGCAAGCACCCATCTCTGGAAACACCATATATTTT
NA | TRBJ1-2 | NA | TRBV5-1 | CASSLVVHLGQVNGYTF | TGCGCCAGCAGCTTGGTTGTTCACCTGGGACAAGTAAATGGCTACACCTTC
NA | TRBJ2-3 | NA | TRBV6-1 | CASSDQRADTQYF | TGTGCCAGCAGTGACCAGAGGGCAGATACGCAGTATTTT
NA | TRBJ2-7 | NA | TRBV6-1 | CASRSRGGPAYEQYF | TGTGCCAGCAGAAGTAGGGGGGGTCCAGCCTACGAGCAGTACTTC
NA | TRBJ1-1 | NA | TRBV5-1 | CASSGNGGTNTEAFF | TGCGCCAGCAGCGGCAACGGCGGAACGAACACTGAAGCTTTCTTT
TRBD2 | TRBJ2-7 | once | TRBV4-1 | CASSRGRTSSYEQYF | TGCGCCAGCAGCCGAGGCCGGACTAGCTCCTACGAGCAGTACTTC
NA | TRBJ2-2 | once | TRBV28 | CASSSVGPAQTTGELFF | TGTGCCAGCAGTTCTGTCGGGCCAGCCCAAACCACCGGGGAGCTGTTTTTT
TRBD2 | TRBJ2-1 | NA | TRBV29-1 | CSVEPPGLAGESSYNEQFF | TGCAGCGTCGAACCGCCGGGACTAGCGGGAGAGAGCTCCTACAATGAGCAGTTCTTC
NA | TRBJ2-3 | NA | TRBV5-1 | CASSLGTGARTDTQYF | TGCGCCAGCAGCTTGGGTACGGGGGCCCGCACAGATACGCAGTATTTT
NA | TRBJ2-2 | NA | TRBV27 | CASSLRQRNTGELFF | TGTGCCAGCAGTTTACGACAAAGGAACACCGGGGAGCTGTTTTTT
NA | TRBJ1-4 | NA | TRBV28 | CASRRPGDEKLFF | TGTGCCAGCAGACGACCCGGGGATGAAAAACTGTTTTTT
TRBD2 | TRBJ2-1 | NA | TRBV10-3 | CAISDTSGQSYNEQFF | TGTGCCATCAGCGATACTAGCGGTCAATCCTACAATGAGCAGTTCTTC
NA | TRBJ2-3 | NA | TRBV27 | CASSSYTDTQYF | TGTGCCAGCAGTTCTTACACAGATACGCAGTATTTT
TRBD1 | TRBJ1-5 | NA | TRBV6-1 | CASSYRGDQPQHF | TGTGCCAGCAGCTACAGGGGAGATCAGCCCCAGCATTTT
TRBD1 | TRBJ2-6 | NA | TRBV5-1 | CASSLTGAGANVLTF | TGCGCCAGCAGTCTAACAGGGGCTGGGGCCAACGTCCTGACTTTC
NA | TRBJ1-1 | few | TRBV2 | CASTGVMNTEAFF | TGTGCCAGCACAGGGGTAATGAACACTGAAGCTTTCTTT
NA | TRBJ1-4 | NA | TRBV30 | CAWSVGGRADEKLFF | TGTGCCTGGAGTGTCGGGGGCAGGGCCGATGAAAAACTGTTTTTT
NA | TRBJ2-7 | once | TRBV19 | CASRDSGSRDEQYF | TGTGCCAGTAGGGATTCAGGGTCTCGGGACGAGCAGTACTTC
NA | TRBJ2-2 | NA | TRBV6-1 | CASSDLAGTGPRELFF | TGTGCCAGCAGTGACTTAGCGGGGACAGGCCCCCGGGAGCTGTTTTTT
TRBD1 | TRBJ2-7 | NA | TRBV27 | CASSLSVLGTGVPYEQYF | TGTGCCAGCAGTTTATCCGTACTCGGGACAGGGGTACCCTACGAGCAGTACTTC
NA | TRBJ2-3 | NA | TRBV9 | CASSVSGENTDTQYF | TGTGCCAGCAGCGTTTCAGGGGAGAACACAGATACGCAGTATTTT
NA | TRBJ2-1 | NA | TRBV4-3 | CASSSGTSRVHEQFF | TGCGCCAGCAGCTCCGGGACTTCCAGGGTGCATGAGCAGTTCTTC
TRBD1 | TRBJ2-5 | NA | TRBV5-8 | CASSLSSTGLGETQYF | TGTGCCAGCAGCTTGAGTTCGACAGGGCTGGGGGAGACCCAGTACTTC
NA | TRBJ1-1 | NA | TRBV6-5 | CASSRGQRNTEAFF | TGTGCCAGCAGCCGTGGACAGAGGAACACTGAAGCTTTCTTT
NA | TRBJ2-4 | NA | TRBV7-9 | CASSYRENIQYF | TGTGCCAGCAGTTACCGGGAAAACATTCAGTACTTC
NA | TRBJ1-1 | NA | TRBV27 | CASSYITGEAFF | TGTGCCAGCAGTTACATCACAGGAGAAGCTTTCTTT